The 9 T cell receptor beta chains listed next were all sequenced from one sample in a study of blood T cells in healthy people across ages. With a J-beta primer mix and a sample-barcoded 5' primer, a second PCR ran roughly 6 to 12 cycles. TCRdb processed the 5' RACE reads anew with MiXCR; each CDR3 protein has one entry. The data show about 1.4 million distinct CDR3 sequences, with approximately 59% seen just once and approximately 7% held by the top ten. Sequences were obtained from blood. The source is a man aged 18-30 years in good health.

J is TRBJ2-7 and V is TRBV29-1; D not resolved. Germline loops: CDR1 SQVTM, CDR2 ANQGSEA. CDR3 length equals 12 residues. Trimming took 5 bases from V and 4 from J, leaving 12 bases between them. The CDR3 sequence: CSVRAAEYEQYF. The CDR3, as DNA: TGCAGCGTTCGTGCCGCGGAGTACGAGCAGTACTTC.

The rearrangement uses TRBV20-1 and TRBJ2-7; 7 bases line up with TRBD1. Germline V lookup: CDR1 DFQATT, CDR2 SNEGSKA (reference sequence). V lost 4 bases and J lost 0; bases outside the gene matches: 15. This CDR3 spans 17 amino acids. For the CDR3, the DNA is TGCAGTGCTACTAAGAGAACAGGGGCCTCAAGCTCCTACGAGCAGTACTTC. Protein: CSATKRTGASSSYEQYF.

This clonotype turned up a few times. The rearrangement links TRBV9 to TRBJ1-2; D is ambiguous. V was clipped by 4 bases and J by 7 bases, with 8 bases between them. CDR1 SGDLS and CDR2 YYNGEE come from the germline V gene. The CDR3 is 11 amino acids. The DNA of the CDR3 is TGTGCCAGCAGCCCATTCTCTGGCTACACCTTC. Its translation: CASSPFSGYTF. The full variable domain, with the rest looked up from reference TRBV9 and TRBJ1-2, is DSGVTQTPKHLITATGQRVTLRCSPRSGDLSVYWYQQSLDQGLQFLIQYYNGEERAKGNILERFSAQQFPDLHSELNLSSLELGDSALYFCASSPFSGYTFGSGTRLTVV.

The rearrangement links TRBV5-1 to TRBJ1-2; D perhaps matches TRBD1 (6 bases). The CDR3 is made up of 13 amino acids. The germline V gene has CDR1 SGHRS and CDR2 YFSETQ. V shed 0 bases and J shed 8 bases, with 11 bases lying between them. This CDR3 is CASSLGRGEGYTF. Here the CDR3 DNA reads TGCGCCAGCAGCTTGGGCAGGGGTGAAGGCTACACCTTC.

The chain employs TRBV20-1 and TRBJ2-3, with D unclear. Germline V gene lookup returns CDR1 DFQATT and CDR2 SNEGSKA (reference sequence). Trimming cost V 0 bases and J 3 bases, with 19 bases left between them. The CDR3 contains 17 residues. CDR3 DNA: TGCAGTGCTAGAGATCCTCGCCGCCCCGGTGAGACAGATACGCAGTATTTT. As protein: CSARDPRRPGETDTQYF.

This sequence joins TRBV6-1 and TRBJ2-1, with 10 positions matching TRBD2. Trimming took 7 bases from V and 4 from J; bases not matched to a gene: 7. Germline CDR1 is MNHNS and CDR2 is SASEGT. There are 15 residues in the CDR3. In nucleotides, the CDR3 is TGTGCCAGCACCAGCTCTAGCGGGGGATACAATGAGCAGTTCTTC. Translating it yields CASTSSSGGYNEQFF.

CDR3 bases: TGTGCCAGCAGACCGGCCAGTTGGCAGCCCCAGCATTTT. Translating gives CASRPASWQPQHF. The chain employs TRBV27 and TRBJ1-5; no reliable D call. The CDR3 consists of 13 residues. In germline, CDR1 is MNHEY, CDR2 SMNVEV (reference sequence). V lost 6 bases and J lost 7, with 13 bases in between.

This chain links TRBV7-9 with TRBJ1-4, with TRBD1 matching 7 bases. Germline assignment: CDR1 SEHNR and CDR2 FQNEAQ (reference sequence). The junction had 15 bases not matched to a gene; V was cut back by 8 bases and J by 0 bases. The CDR3 contains 18 residues. CDR3 sequence (DNA): TGTGCCAGCTCAACAGGACAGGAGAGTAGCGCAACTAATGAAAAACTGTTTTTT. The encoded protein is CASSTGQESSATNEKLFF.

This sequence joins TRBV29-1 and TRBJ2-5; D might be TRBD1 (5 bases). V lost 5 bases and J lost 2, with 21 bases in between. Germline V gene data show CDR1 as SQVTM and CDR2 as ANQGSEA. The CDR3 runs to 16 residues. The CDR3 sequence is CSVYVGPNRQQETQYF. CDR3 DNA sequence: TGCAGCGTTTATGTTGGCCCGAATCGACAGCAAGAGACCCAGTACTTC. The full variable domain, with the rest looked up from reference TRBV29-1 and TRBJ2-5, is SAVISQKPSRDICQRGTSLTIQCQVDSQVTMMFWYRQQPGQSLTLIATANQGSEATYESGFVIDKFPISRPNLTFSTLTVSNMSPEDSSIYLCSVYVGPNRQQETQYFGPGTRLLVL.